The 13 T cell receptor beta chains below were found in one sample sequenced in a study of identifying expanded T cells in peripheral blood (dated by TCRdb to about 2019). The library was obtained by the immunoSEQ multiplex PCR assay. The immuneACCESS repertoire file appears here via TCRdb, limited to in-frame rearrangements. These files lack a portion of the clones; in checked studies, under half of the deficit traces to unresolved V genes, and the cause of the others is not known. The sample table lists under 120,000 clones, 75% to 90% of them with a count of one. Around 17% of the sample belongs to the ten largest clones. Input material: blood. The receptor set was obtained from a person aged 18 to 69 in good health.

The chain employs TRBV2 and TRBJ2-7; D is uncertain. Trimming left V 6 bases short and J 3 bases short, with 9 bases between. The CDR3 loop spans 12 amino acids. Germline V gene sequence: CDR1 SNHLY, CDR2 FYNNEI. The CDR3 loop is CASSDRFYEQYF. In nucleotides, the CDR3 is TGTGCCAGCAGCGACCGATTCTACGAGCAGTACTTC.

This rearrangement joins TRBV7-9 to TRBJ1-2; 10 positions agree with TRBD1. CDR3 length equals 14 residues. V was clipped by 4 bases and J by 2 bases; unmatched bases: 1. The germline V gene has CDR1 SEHNR and CDR2 FQNEAQ (reference sequence). CDR3 sequence (DNA): TGTGCCAGCAGCTGGGGACAGGGGAACTATGGCTACACCTTC. It codes for CASSWGQGNYGYTF.

The J gene is TRBJ1-1, the V gene TRBV10-3, with D possibly being TRBD1 (5 bases). V lost 0 bases to trimming and J lost 1 base, with 9 bases between them. Looked up from germline, CDR1 is ENHRY and CDR2 is SYGVKD. This CDR3 comprises 15 residues. The CDR3 nucleotides read TGTGCCATCAGTGAGTCCCGGGACGGGAACACTGAAGCTTTCTTT. Encoded protein: CAISESRDGNTEAFF.

J is TRBJ2-7 and V is TRBV4-3; 7 bases match TRBD1. The CDR3 extends over 16 amino acids. Trimming at V came to 4 bases and at J to 5 bases, leaving 14 bases not matched to a gene. Per germline, CDR1 LGHNA and CDR2 YSLEER. CDR3 DNA: TGCGCCAGCAGCCGTGGGGGAGTAGGGGGCGTTCACGAGCAGTACTTC. Its translation: CASSRGGVGGVHEQYF.

The gene calls are TRBV21-1 and TRBJ2-5; the D segment call TRBD1 is taken from the table without a DNA check. TRBV21-1 corresponds to a pseudogene. The CDR3 is made up of 20 amino acids. The CDR3 DNA reads as TGTGCCAGCAGCAAACCCGTAAAAGGGGAAGATTCTACCACACAAGAGACCCAGTACTTC. Amino acid sequence: CASSKPVKGEDSTTQETQYF.

V and J are TRBV7-8 and TRBJ2-3, with TRBD2 identical over 8 bases. Germline values: CDR1 SGHVS, CDR2 FQNEAQ. The CDR3 runs to 16 residues. V shed 6 bases, J shed 5 bases, and the junction held 13 bases outside the gene matches. CDR3 loop: CASSYSRGGQKDTQYF. The CDR3, as DNA: TGTGCCAGCAGTTATTCTCGGGGGGGTCAGAAAGATACGCAGTATTTT.

V and J are TRBV6-5 and TRBJ2-3, with D unresolved. The CDR3 is made up of 14 amino acids. V was shortened by 6 bases and J by 0 bases, with 10 bases between the two germline ends. Per the germline V gene, CDR1 is MNHEY and CDR2 is SVGAGI. CDR3 protein: CASRLTPSTDTQYF. Here the CDR3 DNA reads TGTGCCAGCAGGCTTACCCCTAGCACAGATACGCAGTATTTT.

V is TRBV7-7 and J is TRBJ2-7; 9 positions match TRBD2. The V gene's germline CDR1 is SSHAT and CDR2 FNYEAQ (reference sequence). Trimming cost V 3 bases and J 4 bases; bases outside gene matches: 4. This CDR3 contains 14 residues. DNA of the CDR3: TGTGCCAGCAGCTTTGCTAGCGGGGAGTACGAGCAGTACTTC. Protein: CASSFASGEYEQYF.

V is TRBV28 and J is TRBJ2-5; possibly TRBD2 for D (7 bases). The CDR3 extends over 16 amino acids. The germline CDR1 and CDR2 sequences are MDHEN and SYDVKM. Trimming removed 6 bases at V and 3 bases at J, with 20 bases between. The CDR3 spells CASRTPTGRGEETQYF. The CDR3, as DNA: TGTGCCAGCAGAACCCCAACAGGGAGGGGAGAAGAGACCCAGTACTTC.

This chain links TRBV28 with TRBJ1-3; tentative D call: TRBD1 (6 bases). From germline, CDR1 is MDHEN and CDR2 SYDVKM. This CDR3 has 18 residues. V lost 6 bases to trimming and J lost 0 bases, with 21 bases between them. The DNA for the CDR3 is TGTGCCAGCAGCCTCTTGCTGCAGGGGCCGTACTCTGGAAACACCATATATTTT. This sequence encodes CASSLLLQGPYSGNTIYF.

V is TRBV11-2 and J is TRBJ2-7; D perhaps matches TRBD2 (6 bases). V dropped 1 base and J dropped 6 bases, with 10 bases sitting between them. The germline V gene encodes CDR1 SGHAT and CDR2 FQNNGV. This CDR3 is 13 amino acids long. The CDR3 spells CASSLVAAAEQYF. CDR3 nucleotides: TGTGCCAGCAGCTTAGTAGCGGCTGCCGAGCAGTACTTC.

The table lists this clone with a count of one. This chain joins TRBV10-3 and TRBJ1-2; a weak D match, TRBD1 (6 bases). The V gene's germline CDR1 is ENHRY and CDR2 SYGVKD. Trimming stripped 5 bases from V and 4 bases from J, with 14 bases between. The CDR3 length is 14 residues. The CDR3 reads CAISPSDRSYGYTF. In nucleotides, the CDR3 is TGTGCCATCAGTCCCTCGGACAGAAGCTATGGCTACACCTTC.

The genes are TRBV2 and TRBJ1-6; D ambiguous. Germline lookup yields CDR1 SNHLY and CDR2 FYNNEI. V was trimmed by 6 bases and J by 7 bases, leaving 4 bases between them. The CDR3 spans 11 residues. CDR3 sequence (DNA): TGTGCCAGCAGGGGGAATTCACCCCTCCACTTT. This translates into CASRGNSPLHF.